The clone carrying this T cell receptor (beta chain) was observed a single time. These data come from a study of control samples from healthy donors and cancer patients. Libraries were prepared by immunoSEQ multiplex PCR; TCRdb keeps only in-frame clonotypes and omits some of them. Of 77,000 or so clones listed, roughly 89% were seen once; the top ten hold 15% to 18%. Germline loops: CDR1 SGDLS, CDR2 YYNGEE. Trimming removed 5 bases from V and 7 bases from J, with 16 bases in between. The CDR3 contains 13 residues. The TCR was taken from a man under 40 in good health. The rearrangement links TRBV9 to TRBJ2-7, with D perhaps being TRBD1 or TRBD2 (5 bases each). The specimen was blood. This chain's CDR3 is CASSSQRWGEQYF. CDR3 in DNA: TGTGCCAGCAGTTCACAGCGATGGGGGGAGCAGTACTTC.